These 18 T cell receptor beta chains came from one sample sequenced in a study of T cell responses to AZD1222 COVID-19 vaccine. The repertoire was sequenced with immunoSEQ multiplex PCR; TCRdb's copy has only in-frame clones and lacks some. The top ten clones hold about 4.7% of a sample with more than 95,000 clones, about 88% of them seen once. This material consisted of peripheral blood, taken on day 0 of AZD1222 vaccination. The receptors derive from an adult in good health.

This clone was detected only a few times. The chain links TRBV5-5 to TRBJ1-2; 8 bases match TRBD1. J gave up 4 bases and V 2 bases, and 7 bases lay outside the gene matches. CDR1 is SGHKS, CDR2 YYEKEE, per germline (reference sequence). The length of the CDR3 is 15 residues. This chain's CDR3 is CASSLVQGVSYGYTF. The CDR3 DNA reads as TGTGCCAGCAGCTTAGTACAGGGGGTTAGCTATGGCTACACCTTC.

As for this clone: Other DNA sequences in the sample encode the same CDR3. CDR3 in DNA: TGCGCCAGCAGCTTAGGGGGCTACGAGCAGTACTTC. The encoded protein is CASSLGGYEQYF. V is TRBV5-1 and J is TRBJ2-7; TRBD1 might be the D (6 bases). The CDR3 loop spans 12 amino acids. Trimming removed 2 bases at V and 3 bases at J, with 6 bases between. The germline CDR1 and CDR2 sequences are SGHRS and YFSETQ.

The chain couples TRBV28 to TRBJ2-5; no clear D gene. Between the trimmed V and J ends, which lost 11 bases and 6 bases, there was a span of 16 bases. Germline loops: CDR1 MDHEN, CDR2 SYDVKM. The CDR3 is 12 residues long. This CDR3 reads CAAQGKLQTQYF. The CDR3 DNA reads as TGTGCCGCCCAAGGCAAGTTACAGACCCAGTACTTC.

The chain has TRBV29-1 and TRBJ1-5; a weak D match, TRBD1 (5 bases). The ends were cut back, 7 bases at V and 0 bases at J, with 13 bases in the middle. Per the germline V gene, CDR1 is SQVTM and CDR2 is ANQGSEA. This CDR3 is built from 14 residues. The CDR3 protein is CSARDGNSNQPQHF. CDR3 coding DNA: TGCAGCGCCCGGGACGGGAATAGCAATCAGCCCCAGCATTTT. Combining the CDR3 with reference TRBV29-1 and TRBJ1-5 gives the whole variable domain SAVISQKPSRDICQRGTSLTIQCQVDSQVTMMFWYRQQPGQSLTLIATANQGSEATYESGFVIDKFPISRPNLTFSTLTVSNMSPEDSSIYLCSARDGNSNQPQHFGDGTRLSIL.

V gene TRBV20-1 combines with J gene TRBJ1-1, with D possibly being TRBD1 (6 bases). CDR3 length: 14 residues. Germline lookup yields CDR1 DFQATT and CDR2 SNEGSKA (reference sequence). Trimming pared 3 bases from V and 2 bases from J, leaving 13 bases between. CDR3 in amino acids: CSASTPGTNTEAFF. In nucleotides, the CDR3 is TGCAGTGCTAGTACCCCAGGGACAAACACTGAAGCTTTCTTT.

The chain carries TRBV28 and TRBJ2-7, with TRBD2 matching 14 bases. The V and J ends lost 6 bases and 4 bases, in that order; junction bases with no gene match: 2. Germline lookup yields CDR1 MDHEN and CDR2 SYDVKM. This CDR3 has 14 amino acids. Written as DNA, the CDR3 is TGTGCCAGCAGCGGACTAGCGGGAGGTTACGAGCAGTACTTC. Translating gives CASSGLAGGYEQYF.

The chain is built from TRBV28 and TRBJ2-7, with 13 bases identical to TRBD2. The CDR3 totals 15 residues. Trimming took 3 bases from V and 7 from J; bases not matched to a gene: 6. Germline V gene data show CDR1 as MDHEN and CDR2 as SYDVKM. The CDR3 here is CASSFYGLAGEEQYF. The CDR3, as DNA: TGTGCCAGCAGTTTTTACGGACTAGCGGGAGAAGAGCAGTACTTC.

The chain has TRBV7-9 and TRBJ2-3, with a weak D call TRBD1 (6 bases). Trimming pared 8 bases from V and 6 bases from J, leaving 24 bases between. This CDR3 is 16 amino acids long. The V gene's germline CDR1 is SEHNR and CDR2 FQNEAQ (reference sequence). For the CDR3, the DNA is TGTGCCAGCCGCTCCGGCCCCGGGACAATTTTGGATACGCAGTATTTT. Translation gives CASRSGPGTILDTQYF.

The chain is built from TRBV15 and TRBJ1-5; D unclear. The V and J ends lost 5 bases and 9 bases respectively, with 14 bases between them. The CDR3 is 13 residues long. Germline loops: CDR1 LNHNV, CDR2 YYDKDF (reference sequence). CDR3 sequence (DNA): TGTGCCACCAGCCCCGACAAGCGCCGGCCCCAGCATTTT. Protein product: CATSPDKRRPQHF. Full variable domain (rest looked up from reference TRBV15 and TRBJ1-5): DAMVIQNPRYQVTQFGKPVTLSCSQTLNHNVMYWYQQKSSQAPKLLFHYYDKDFNNEADTPDNFQSRRPNTSFCFLDIRSPGLGDTAMYLCATSPDKRRPQHFGDGTRLSIL.

V and J are TRBV27 and TRBJ1-2; tentative D call: TRBD1 (5 bases). The germline V gene encodes CDR1 MNHEY and CDR2 SMNVEV (reference sequence). Between the trimmed V and J ends, which lost 5 bases and 4 bases, there was a span of 17 bases. The CDR3 consists of 15 residues. The CDR3 coding sequence is TGTGCCAGCAGTACCTCCAGGGAAAGGGGCTATGGCTACACCTTC. Its protein product is CASSTSRERGYGYTF.

This clone was observed a single time. The rearrangement links TRBV6-5 to TRBJ2-1; TRBD2 matches at 9 bases. V was pared by 2 bases and J by 4 bases, with 3 bases of the junction left unmatched. The CDR3 contains 15 residues. The germline gives CDR1 MNHEY, CDR2 SVGAGI. In DNA, the CDR3 is TGTGCCAGCAGTTACGGGCTAGCGGGGTACAATGAGCAGTTCTTC. It is translated as CASSYGLAGYNEQFF.

The chain joins TRBV5-1 to TRBJ2-3; no firm D call. V was cut by 2 bases and J by 2 bases, with 9 bases left in between. The CDR3 covers 14 residues. Germline V lookup: CDR1 SGHRS, CDR2 YFSETQ. The chain's CDR3 is CASSFAQLTDTQYF. DNA for the CDR3: TGCGCCAGCAGCTTTGCCCAGCTCACAGATACGCAGTATTTT.

This chain joins TRBV18 and TRBJ1-5; tentative D call: TRBD1 (5 bases). Trimming stripped 2 bases from V and 5 bases from J, with 13 bases between. Germline V lookup: CDR1 KGHSH, CDR2 LQKENI. There are 15 residues in the CDR3. DNA of the CDR3: TGTGCCAGCTCACCAACGACAGACACTCATCAGCCCCAGCATTTT. Translated: CASSPTTDTHQPQHF.

The V call is TRBV28, the J call TRBJ1-1; D remains ambiguous. Trimming removed 8 bases at V and 3 bases at J, with 13 bases between. This CDR3 is built from 13 residues. Germline CDR1 reads MDHEN; CDR2 reads SYDVKM. Here the CDR3 DNA reads TGTGCCAGCCGCTCAGTGGTGGACACTGAAGCTTTCTTT. As protein: CASRSVVDTEAFF.

The gene calls are TRBV9 and TRBJ1-6; 8 bases are shared with TRBD1. The germline V gene encodes CDR1 SGDLS and CDR2 YYNGEE. The junction had 3 bases not matched to a gene; V was cut back by 3 bases and J by 4 bases. This CDR3 region has 15 residues. CDR3 sequence (DNA): TGTGCCAGCAGCGAACGGACAGGGTATAATTCACCCCTCCACTTT. Translating it yields CASSERTGYNSPLHF.

The chain combines TRBV5-6 with TRBJ1-3; D gene ambiguous. The germline V and J ends were trimmed by 1 base and 0 bases, with 5 bases remaining between them. Germline V gene lookup returns CDR1 SGHDT and CDR2 YYEEEE. The CDR3 has 14 amino acids. CDR3 protein: CASSLYSSGNTIYF. CDR3 bases: TGTGCCAGCAGCTTGTACAGCTCTGGAAACACCATATATTTT.

The chain couples TRBV5-4 to TRBJ2-1, with D perhaps matching TRBD2 (6 bases). CDR1 is SGHNT and CDR2 is YYREEE in the germline V gene (reference sequence). The ends were cut back, 0 bases at V and 8 bases at J, with 15 bases in the middle. This CDR3 comprises 15 residues. The CDR3 loop is CASSLGGSGVYEQFF. The CDR3 DNA reads TGTGCCAGCAGCTTGGGGGGATCGGGAGTCTATGAGCAGTTCTTC.

This rearrangement joins TRBV6-6 to TRBJ2-1; D gene ambiguous. CDR3 size: 15 residues. With 0 bases removed from V and 6 bases from J, the gap between germline ends came to 12 bases. CDR1 and CDR2 (germline): MNHNY, SVGAGI (reference sequence). The CDR3 reads CASSYSSPSTNEQFF. CDR3 in DNA: TGTGCCAGCAGTTACTCGAGTCCCTCGACCAATGAGCAGTTCTTC.